Listed below are T cell receptor beta chains from one sample, sequenced in a study of cytomegalovirus exposure and HLA in healthy donors. TCRdb's copy holds only in-frame clones and misses some; the assay was immunoSEQ multiplex PCR. The sample shows approximately 54,000 clones, roughly 84% of them seen only once. The source material was PBMCs. These receptors all stem from a young woman in good health and CMV-seronegative. CDR3s include the opening cysteine and the closing phenylalanine or tryptophan. The D gene is left open where the match is weak. Size tells how often a clone was seen (once, few, many) or the class of an expanded clone, and some rows leave it out.

d_call,clone_size,j_call,v_call,cdr3_aa,cdr3_nt
TRBD1,.,TRBJ2-1,TRBV15,CATSRDLGQGFYNEQFF,TGTGCCACCAGCAGAGATCTTGGACAGGGTTTCTACAATGAGCAGTTCTTC
TRBD2,.,TRBJ2-1,TRBV5-1,CASSLVTSGYNEQFF,TGCGCCAGCAGCTTGGTAACTAGCGGCTACAATGAGCAGTTCTTC
.,.,TRBJ1-2,TRBV9,CASSVGTRVRNYGYTF,TGTGCCAGCAGCGTAGGGACACGTGTGCGTAACTATGGCTACACCTTC
.,.,TRBJ1-1,TRBV19,CASSSSGGFEAFF,TGTGCCAGTAGTTCCTCGGGGGGTTTTGAAGCTTTCTTT
TRBD1,.,TRBJ1-2,TRBV27,CASSFKGAGGYTF,TGTGCCAGCAGTTTTAAGGGGGCTGGCGGCTACACCTTC
TRBD2,.,TRBJ2-1,TRBV5-1,CASSLEASGRVGEQFF,TGCGCCAGCAGCTTGGAGGCTAGCGGGAGGGTGGGTGAGCAGTTCTTC
TRBD1,once,TRBJ1-2,TRBV27,CASSFTGEGYTF,TGTGCCAGCAGTTTTACAGGGGAAGGCTACACCTTC
TRBD2,.,TRBJ2-1,TRBV7-3,CASSGTGTRYNEQFF,TGTGCCAGCAGCGGTACCGGGACTAGGTACAATGAGCAGTTCTTC
TRBD1,.,TRBJ1-2,TRBV30,CAWSGDRRDYGYTF,TGTGCCTGGAGTGGGGACAGGCGGGACTATGGCTACACCTTC
.,.,TRBJ2-5,TRBV5-8,CASRGEETQYF,TGTGCCAGCCGCGGAGAAGAGACCCAGTACTTC
.,.,TRBJ1-1,TRBV19,CASTLGEAAGAFF,TGTGCCAGTACCCTTGGGGAGGCCGCCGGTGCTTTCTTT
TRBD1,.,TRBJ2-7,TRBV5-6,CASRRTGGSGEQYF,TGTGCCAGCAGGAGGACAGGGGGCTCTGGCGAGCAGTACTTC
.,.,TRBJ2-7,TRBV5-1,CASSGAGDEQYF,TGCGCCAGCAGCGGGGCAGGGGACGAGCAGTACTTC
.,.,TRBJ2-7,TRBV9,CASSARGQGTSYEQYF,TGTGCCAGCAGCGCTAGAGGCCAGGGTACCTCCTACGAGCAGTACTTC
.,.,TRBJ2-7,TRBV12-5,CASGLSANLEEQYF,TGTGCTAGTGGTTTGAGTGCAAATCTGGAGGAGCAGTACTTC
TRBD1,.,TRBJ2-1,TRBV9,CASKGQGAGNEQFF,TGTGCCAGCAAGGGACAGGGGGCCGGCAATGAGCAGTTCTTC
TRBD1,.,TRBJ1-1,TRBV18,CASSLKTGEVTEAFF,TGTGCCAGCTCACTCAAAACAGGGGAAGTCACTGAAGCTTTCTTT
TRBD1,.,TRBJ1-5,TRBV7-8,CASSGAGQGPNQPQHF,TGTGCCAGCAGCGGCGCTGGACAGGGGCCCAATCAGCCCCAGCATTTT